This T cell receptor (beta chain) was retrieved from a study of cytomegalovirus exposure and HLA in healthy donors. The primer mix had 60 Vbeta and 13 Jbeta primers. Assay: immunoSEQ multiplex PCR; the TCRdb copy retains only in-frame clones and omits some. This sample has roughly 100,000 clones, with around 80% found just once. The sequenced sample was PBMCs. This receptor was obtained from a man aged 40-55 years in good health and CMV-seropositive.

The DNA for the CDR3 is TGTGCCAGCAGTCAGGGGCTATACACTGAAGCTTTCTTT. Translated, it gives CASSQGLYTEAFF. V gene TRBV6-4 combines with J gene TRBJ1-1; D is perhaps TRBD1 (6 bases). Trimming took off 5 bases at V and 3 bases at J, with 10 bases between the two ends. CDR3 length: 13 amino acids. CDR1 MRHNA and CDR2 SNTAGT come from the germline V gene.